This TCR beta chain originates from a study of OX40 agonist ivuxolimab in advanced cancers. CDR3 length: 15 residues. The V and J ends lost 0 bases and 0 bases respectively, with 9 bases between them. Germline V gives CDR1 SGHRS, CDR2 YFSETQ. Data came from immunoSEQ multiplex PCR; TCRdb stores just in-frame clones and leaves some out. This table has tens of thousands of clones, about 90% appearing once. This rearrangement joins TRBV5-1 to TRBJ1-1; tentatively, D is TRBD1 (5 bases). The origin of this receptor is an adult with an advanced solid tumor such as melanoma, head and neck, liver or kidney cancer. The sample here was CD4+ or CD8+ T cells sorted from blood, taken in a trial of the OX40 agonist ivuxolimab. DNA of the CDR3: TGCGCCAGCAGCTTGGCGCCAGGGTTGAACACTGAAGCTTTCTTT. It specifies CASSLAPGLNTEAFF.